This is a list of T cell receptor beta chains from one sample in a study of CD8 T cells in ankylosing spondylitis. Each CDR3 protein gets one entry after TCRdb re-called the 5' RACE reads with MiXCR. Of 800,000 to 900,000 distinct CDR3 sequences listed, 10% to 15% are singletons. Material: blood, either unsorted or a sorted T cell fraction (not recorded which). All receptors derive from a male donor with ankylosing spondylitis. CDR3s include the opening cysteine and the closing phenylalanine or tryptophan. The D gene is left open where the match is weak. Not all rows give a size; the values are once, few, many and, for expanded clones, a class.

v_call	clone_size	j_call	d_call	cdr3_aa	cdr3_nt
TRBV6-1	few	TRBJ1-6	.	CASSESAMHNSPLHF	TGTGCCAGCAGTGAATCTGCCATGCATAATTCACCCCTCCACTTT
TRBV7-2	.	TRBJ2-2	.	CASSLSSGAGTGELFF	TGTGCCAGCAGCTTATCCTCGGGGGCCGGGACCGGGGAGCTGTTTTTT
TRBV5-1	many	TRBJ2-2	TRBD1	CASSRSGQGGTGELFF	TGCGCCAGCAGCCGTTCGGGACAGGGAGGGACCGGGGAGCTGTTTTTT
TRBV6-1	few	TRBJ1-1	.	CASSGVVAFF	TGTGCCAGCAGTGGGGTTGTAGCTTTCTTT
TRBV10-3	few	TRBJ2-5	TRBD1	CAISPGQPGQETQYF	TGTGCCATCAGCCCGGGACAGCCCGGGCAAGAGACCCAGTACTTC
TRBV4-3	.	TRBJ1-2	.	CASSRIQGDYGYTF	TGCGCCAGCAGCCGTATACAGGGAGACTATGGCTACACCTTC
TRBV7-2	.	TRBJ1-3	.	CASSARGGVGNTIYF	TGTGCCAGCAGCGCCCGGGGAGGCGTCGGAAACACCATATATTTT
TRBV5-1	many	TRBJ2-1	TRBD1	CASSQTGQGTYNEQFF	TGCGCCAGCAGCCAAACGGGACAGGGGACCTACAATGAGCAGTTCTTC
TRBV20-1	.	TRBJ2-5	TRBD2	CSATAAGGETQYF	TGCAGTGCGACCGCAGCGGGAGGGGAGACCCAGTACTTC
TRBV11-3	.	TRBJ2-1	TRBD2	CASSLGTSGGSNEQFF	TGTGCCAGCAGCTTGGGGACTAGCGGCGGATCAAATGAGCAGTTCTTC
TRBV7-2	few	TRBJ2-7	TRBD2	CASRLLAGGFYEQYF	TGTGCCAGCAGGTTACTAGCGGGAGGCTTCTACGAGCAGTACTTC
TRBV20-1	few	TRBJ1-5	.	CSASPTGGLGNQPQHF	TGCAGTGCTAGCCCGACCGGGGGTTTGGGCAATCAGCCCCAGCATTTT
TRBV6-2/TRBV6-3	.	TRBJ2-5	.	CASSFQGWYQETQYF	TGTGCCAGCAGTTTCCAGGGATGGTACCAAGAGACCCAGTACTTC
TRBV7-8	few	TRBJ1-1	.	CASSLGGTPAGNTEAFF	TGTGCCAGCAGCTTAGGTGGGACCCCAGCAGGGAACACTGAAGCTTTCTTT
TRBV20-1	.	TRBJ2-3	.	CSASHLAITDTQYF	TGCAGTGCTAGTCACCTAGCCATCACAGATACGCAGTATTTT
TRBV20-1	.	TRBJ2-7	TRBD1	CSARGRGDRPYEQYF	TGCAGTGCTAGAGGTCGCGGGGACAGGCCCTACGAGCAGTACTTC
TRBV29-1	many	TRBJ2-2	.	CSVEDLKRDNTGELFF	TGCAGCGTTGAAGATCTGAAGAGGGATAACACCGGGGAGCTGTTTTTT
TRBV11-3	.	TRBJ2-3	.	CASSRGGRYTDTQYF	TGTGCCAGCAGCAGGGGGGGCAGATACACAGATACGCAGTATTTT
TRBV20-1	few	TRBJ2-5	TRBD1	CSAWTGAETQYF	TGCAGTGCTTGGACAGGGGCTGAGACCCAGTACTTC
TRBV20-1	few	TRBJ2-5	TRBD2	CSAEWTSGIGETQYF	TGCAGTGCCGAATGGACTAGCGGGATAGGCGAGACCCAGTACTTC
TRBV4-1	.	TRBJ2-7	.	CASSQDILIGPYEQYF	TGCGCCAGCAGCCAAGATATACTCATCGGGCCCTACGAGCAGTACTTC
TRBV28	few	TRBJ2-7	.	CASSGVSGRTNYEQYF	TGTGCCAGCAGTGGGGTTAGCGGAAGAACCAACTACGAGCAGTACTTC
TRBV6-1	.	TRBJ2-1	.	CASKQDSYNEQFF	TGTGCCAGCAAGCAAGACTCCTACAATGAGCAGTTCTTC
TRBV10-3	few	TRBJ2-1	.	CAISEMTSRAYEQFF	TGTGCCATCAGTGAAATGACTTCCCGGGCGTATGAGCAGTTCTTC
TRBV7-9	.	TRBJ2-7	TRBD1	CASSRGPGQGGYEQYF	TGTGCCAGCAGCAGGGGGCCGGGACAGGGGGGCTACGAGCAGTACTTC
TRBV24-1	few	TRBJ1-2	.	CATSSGDKQGYNYGYTF	TGTGCCACCAGTTCGGGGGATAAACAGGGATACAACTATGGCTACACCTTC
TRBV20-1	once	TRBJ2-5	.	CSASRHPQETQYF	TGCAGTGCTAGCCGGCACCCCCAAGAGACCCAGTACTTC
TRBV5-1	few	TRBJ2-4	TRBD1	CASRDRLAKNIQYF	TGCGCCAGCAGGGACAGGTTAGCCAAAAACATTCAGTACTTC
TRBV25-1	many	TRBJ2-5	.	CASSGNGETQYF	TGTGCCAGCAGTGGGAACGGAGAGACCCAGTACTTC
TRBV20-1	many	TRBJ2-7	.	CSTAGLTYEQYF	TGCAGTACCGCAGGGCTAACCTACGAGCAGTACTTC
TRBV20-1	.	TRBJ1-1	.	CRLGGDYNTEAFF	TGCAGGTTGGGGGGAGACTACAATACTGAAGCTTTCTTT
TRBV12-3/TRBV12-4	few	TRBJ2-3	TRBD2	CASTPTPGREFADTQYF	TGTGCCAGCACCCCCACCCCCGGGCGGGAGTTTGCAGATACGCAGTATTTT
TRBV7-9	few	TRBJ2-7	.	CASTLVGPAGYEQYF	TGTGCCAGCACCCTGGTTGGACCCGCGGGCTACGAGCAGTACTTC
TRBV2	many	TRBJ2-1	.	CASTRSFGNEQFF	TGTGCCAGCACGCGGAGCTTCGGTAATGAGCAGTTCTTC
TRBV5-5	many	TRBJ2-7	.	CASSLITPSYEQYF	TGTGCCAGCAGCCTTATAACTCCATCCTACGAGCAGTACTTC
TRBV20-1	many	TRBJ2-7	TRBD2	CSARDLASSGGEYEQYF	TGCAGTGCTAGAGATTTGGCCTCTAGCGGGGGAGAGTACGAGCAGTACTTC
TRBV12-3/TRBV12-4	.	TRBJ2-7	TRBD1	CASSAYRDSEQYF	TGTGCCAGCAGTGCGTACCGGGACAGCGAGCAGTACTTC
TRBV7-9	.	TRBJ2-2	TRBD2	CAPFRPSGNTGELFF	TGTGCCCCTTTCCGGCCTAGCGGGAATACCGGGGAGCTGTTTTTT
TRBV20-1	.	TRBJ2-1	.	CSAPIGYNEQFF	TGCAGTGCTCCCATTGGATACAATGAGCAGTTCTTC
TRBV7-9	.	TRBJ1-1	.	CASSLRIPNTEAFF	TGTGCCAGCAGCTTAAGGATTCCGAACACTGAAGCTTTCTTT
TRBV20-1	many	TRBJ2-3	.	CSARLTDTQYF	TGCAGTGCTAGATTAACAGATACGCAGTATTTT
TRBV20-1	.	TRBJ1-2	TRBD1	CSARGGRGQGNYGYTF	TGCAGTGCTAGAGGGGGCCGGGGACAGGGCAACTATGGCTACACCTTC